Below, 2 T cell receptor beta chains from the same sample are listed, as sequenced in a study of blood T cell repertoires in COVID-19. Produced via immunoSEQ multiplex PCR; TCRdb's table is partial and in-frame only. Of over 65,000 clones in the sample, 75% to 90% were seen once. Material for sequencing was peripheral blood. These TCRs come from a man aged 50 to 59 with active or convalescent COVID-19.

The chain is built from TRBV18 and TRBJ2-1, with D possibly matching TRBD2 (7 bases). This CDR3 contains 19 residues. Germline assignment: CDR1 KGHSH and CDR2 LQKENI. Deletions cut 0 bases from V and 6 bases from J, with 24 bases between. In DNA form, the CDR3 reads TGTGCCAGCTCACCACCGTTCACAGGTGTGGGGGGGCACACCAATGAGCAGTTCTTC. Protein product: CASSPPFTGVGGHTNEQFF.

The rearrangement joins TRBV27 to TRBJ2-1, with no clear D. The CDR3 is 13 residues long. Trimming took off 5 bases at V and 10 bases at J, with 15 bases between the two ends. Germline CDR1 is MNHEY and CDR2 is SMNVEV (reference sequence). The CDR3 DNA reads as TGTGCCAGCAGTCTATACTACAAGGAAGAGCAGTTCTTC. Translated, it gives CASSLYYKEEQFF.